This record concerns one TCR beta chain sequence. Antigen unknown. The table came from immunoSEQ multiplex PCR; TCRdb's copy has only in-frame clones and leaves some out. This table has about 54,000 clones, 84% appearing once. The CDR3 runs to 15 residues. Per the germline V gene, CDR1 is MNHEY and CDR2 is SVGAGI. The V and J ends lost 5 bases and 4 bases respectively, with 12 bases between them. This specimen comes from a study of T cell responses to AZD1222 COVID-19 vaccine. Study-level results: Donors in the cohort were predominantly white British and more often female, and clonal diversity was possibly underestimated. Sampling that yielded the repertoires occurred only after the peak T cell response. Nearly half of spike-specific TCRs reportedly target unmutated variant regions.

The sequences come from peripheral blood, collected on day 0 of AZD1222 vaccination. The chain uses TRBV6-5 and TRBJ1-6; D may be TRBD1 (5 bases). This clonotype was obtained from an adult in good health. In DNA, the CDR3 is TGTGCCAGCAGTAGGGAGACAGTTTATAATTCACCCCTCCACTTT. Amino acid sequence: CASSRETVYNSPLHF.